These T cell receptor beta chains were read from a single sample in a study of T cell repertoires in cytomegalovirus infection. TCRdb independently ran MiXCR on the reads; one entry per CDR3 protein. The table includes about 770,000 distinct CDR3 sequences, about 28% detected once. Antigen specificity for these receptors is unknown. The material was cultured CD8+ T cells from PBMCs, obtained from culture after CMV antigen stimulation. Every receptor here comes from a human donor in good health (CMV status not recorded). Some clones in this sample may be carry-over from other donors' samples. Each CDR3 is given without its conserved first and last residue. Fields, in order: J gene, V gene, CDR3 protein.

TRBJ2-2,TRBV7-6,ASSSPGGTTGELF
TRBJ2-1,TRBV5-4,ASSLGLAVQF
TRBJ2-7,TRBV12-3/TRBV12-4,ASSIRPGGDEQY
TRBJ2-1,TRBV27,ASRFAGSDEQF
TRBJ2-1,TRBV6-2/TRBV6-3,ASSTGTRWGQF
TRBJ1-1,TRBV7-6,ASSFRATGGAGEAF
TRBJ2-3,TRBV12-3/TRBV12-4,ASRGMGQGPTDTQY
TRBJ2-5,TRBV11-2,ASSYGLAGGPLQETQY
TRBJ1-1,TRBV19,ASSMIWGAGTEAF
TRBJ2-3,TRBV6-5,ASSYRATDTQY
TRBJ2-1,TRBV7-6,ASSARGGQSYNEQF
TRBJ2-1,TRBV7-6,ASSLEQNEQF
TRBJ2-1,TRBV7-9,ASSLVAVEQF
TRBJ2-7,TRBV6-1,ASTLEGRSYEQY
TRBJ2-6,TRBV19,ASRVGQGASGANVLT
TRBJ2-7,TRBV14,ASSQEPYYEQY
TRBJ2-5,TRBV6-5,ASSYEGQGRETQY
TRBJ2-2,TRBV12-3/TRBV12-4,ASLDRGSNTGELF
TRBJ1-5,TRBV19,ATENREDQPQH
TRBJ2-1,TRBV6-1,ASRGPGNPEQF
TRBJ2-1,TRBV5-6,ASSLGGFHNEQF
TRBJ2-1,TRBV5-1,ASSWRPGSYNEQF
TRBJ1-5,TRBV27,ASSLGLSDQPQH
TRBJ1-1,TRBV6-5,ASSYSYEGEAF
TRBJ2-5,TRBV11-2,ASSLESCPQETQY
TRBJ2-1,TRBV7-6,ASSLRDSSSYNEQF
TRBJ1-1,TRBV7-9,ASSSGQGTNTEAF
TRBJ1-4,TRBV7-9,ASSPPTREKLF
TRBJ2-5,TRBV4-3,ASSQDRWDWETQY
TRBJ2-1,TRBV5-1,ASSLQRGATIYNEQF
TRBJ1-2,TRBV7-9,ASSLEDRDYGYT
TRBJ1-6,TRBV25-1,ASSDRSSYNSPLH
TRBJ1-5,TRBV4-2,ASSKDKGINQPQH
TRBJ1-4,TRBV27,ASSLAPRVGISGEKLF